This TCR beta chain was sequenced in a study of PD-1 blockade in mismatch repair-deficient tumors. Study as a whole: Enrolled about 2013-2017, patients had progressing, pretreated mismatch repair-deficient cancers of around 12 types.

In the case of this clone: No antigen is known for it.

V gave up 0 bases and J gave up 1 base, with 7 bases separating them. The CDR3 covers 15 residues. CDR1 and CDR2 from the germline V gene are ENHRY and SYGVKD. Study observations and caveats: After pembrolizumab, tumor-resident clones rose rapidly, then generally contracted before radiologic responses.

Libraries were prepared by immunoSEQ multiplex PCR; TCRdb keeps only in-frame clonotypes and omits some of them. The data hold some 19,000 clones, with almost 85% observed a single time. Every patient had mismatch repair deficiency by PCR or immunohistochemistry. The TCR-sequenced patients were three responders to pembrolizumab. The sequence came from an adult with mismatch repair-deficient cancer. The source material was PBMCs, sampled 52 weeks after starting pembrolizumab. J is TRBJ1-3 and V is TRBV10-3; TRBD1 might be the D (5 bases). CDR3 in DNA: TGTGCCATCAGTGAGTCAAGGACATCTGGAAACACCATATATTTT. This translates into CAISESRTSGNTIYF.